The 23 T cell receptor beta chains below were found in one sample sequenced in a study of T cells of healthy individuals. TCRdb re-called the 5' RACE reads through MiXCR, storing one row per CDR3 protein. The profile shows about 96,000 distinct CDR3 sequences, approximately 18% of them singletons. These receptors all come from a human donor in good health.

This clonotype was detected only a few times. The CDR3 nucleotides read TGTGCCAGCAGACTGACAGGACTCCAAGAGACCCAGTACTTC. Translated: CASRLTGLQETQYF. The J gene is TRBJ2-5, the V gene TRBV28, with a weak D call TRBD1 (6 bases). This CDR3 is 14 amino acids long. V was clipped by 6 bases and J by 1 base, with 12 bases between them. Germline loops: CDR1 MDHEN, CDR2 SYDVKM.

The rearrangement links TRBV7-9 to TRBJ2-7; possible D gene TRBD2, 6 bases. Germline CDR1 reads SEHNR; CDR2 reads FQNEAQ (reference sequence). The CDR3 contains 13 residues. Trimming cost V 5 bases and J 1 base, with 9 bases left between them. CDR3 bases: TGTGCCAGCAGCACTGCGGGATCCTACGAGCAGTACTTC. Encoded protein: CASSTAGSYEQYF.

The gene calls are TRBV27 and TRBJ2-7, with 8 positions matching TRBD2. Germline V gene sequence: CDR1 MNHEY, CDR2 SMNVEV (reference sequence). Trimming took 3 bases from V and 5 from J; bases not matched to a gene: 9. This CDR3 region has 15 residues. In DNA, the CDR3 is TGTGCCAGCAGTTTTACGGGGGGGCCTATCCACGAGCAGTACTTC. Translating gives CASSFTGGPIHEQYF.

The chain recombines TRBV20-1 with TRBJ2-1; TRBD2 agrees at 8 bases. Germline CDR1 is DFQATT and CDR2 is SNEGSKA (reference sequence). J lost 3 bases, V lost 6 bases, and 10 bases had no gene match. This CDR3 region has 15 residues. The CDR3 sequence: CSAHTGTRGYNEQFF. The DNA for the CDR3 is TGCAGTGCCCACACCGGGACTAGGGGCTACAATGAGCAGTTCTTC.

This clonotype was found many times. The rearrangement uses TRBV9 and TRBJ2-3; a possible D gene is TRBD2 (5 bases). There are 14 residues in the CDR3. Trimming took 4 bases from V and 1 from J, leaving 10 bases between them. Germline V CDR1 and CDR2: SGDLS, YYNGEE. The CDR3 sequence is CASSPAAGTDTQYF. In DNA, the CDR3 is TGTGCCAGCAGCCCTGCAGCGGGCACAGATACGCAGTATTTT.

This clonotype came up once. The junction shows a germline mismatch at one end, possibly a read error. The chain recombines TRBV2 with TRBJ2-2; tentatively, D is TRBD1 (6 bases). CDR1 SNHLY and CDR2 FYNNEI come from the germline V gene. There are 15 residues in the CDR3. As DNA, the CDR3 is TGTGCCGGCAGTGGGCAGGGGCTGGACACTGGGGAGCTGTTTTTT. This gives the protein CAGSGQGLDTGELFF.

The rearrangement links TRBV7-2 to TRBJ2-3; 8 nucleotides line up with TRBD1. The germline gives CDR1 SGHTA, CDR2 FQGNSA. The V gene end was trimmed by 2 bases and the J gene end by 4 bases; junction bases not matched to a gene: 11. This CDR3 contains 17 residues. CDR3 loop: CASSLFGGRGPPDTQYF. CDR3 DNA: TGTGCCAGCAGCTTATTCGGCGGCAGGGGGCCCCCAGATACGCAGTATTTT.

This chain links TRBV4-1 with TRBJ2-7, with D possibly TRBD2 on 6 matching bases. This CDR3 is built from 18 residues. Germline V CDR1 and CDR2: MGHRA, YSYEKL. V was trimmed by 4 bases and J by 0 bases, leaving 22 bases between them. The CDR3 DNA is TGCGCCAGCAGCCTCCAGGCAGTAACGGGAGCATACTCCTACGAGCAGTACTTC. Translation: CASSLQAVTGAYSYEQYF.

This clonotype was detected ten times or more. The rearrangement joins TRBV6-2 or TRBV6-3 to TRBJ2-2; no clear D gene. The V end was cut by 0 bases, the J end by 1 base, with 6 bases between. The CDR3 extends over 15 amino acids. CDR1 and CDR2 from the germline V gene are MNHEY and SVGEGT. CDR3 residues: CASSYSAENTGELFF. Here the CDR3 DNA reads TGTGCCAGCAGTTACTCGGCAGAGAACACCGGGGAGCTGTTTTTT.

The chain has TRBV6-2 or TRBV6-3 and TRBJ2-7; D remains ambiguous. The CDR3 has 10 residues. The germline V gene has CDR1 MNHEY and CDR2 SVGEGT. Trimming cost V 7 bases and J 6 bases, with 7 bases left between them. CDR3 DNA: TGTGCCAGCACCCCAGGCGAGCAGTACTTC. It yields the protein CASTPGEQYF.

This clonotype was picked up a small number of times. The rearrangement links TRBV7-2 to TRBJ2-5, with 8 bases that match TRBD2. Germline V gene lookup returns CDR1 SGHTA and CDR2 FQGNSA. This CDR3 is 14 amino acids long. V lost 4 bases, J lost 1 base, and 2 bases stayed unmatched. CDR3 in DNA: TGTGCCAGCAGCTCCCTAGCGGGCCAAGAGACCCAGTACTTC. It encodes CASSSLAGQETQYF. The whole variable domain, remainder taken from reference TRBV7-2 and TRBJ2-5, is GAGVSQSPSNKVTEKGKDVELRCDPISGHTALYWYRQSLGQGLEFLIYFQGNSAPDKSGLPSDRFSAERTGGSVSTLTIQRTQQEDSAVYLCASSSLAGQETQYFGPGTRLLVL.

In this sample, this clonotype turned up a few times. V and J are TRBV4-2 and TRBJ2-3, with 9 positions matching TRBD2. Germline lookup yields CDR1 LGHNA and CDR2 YNFKEQ. After removal of 1 base from V and 4 bases from J, the junction contained 9 bases not matched to a gene. CDR3 size: 17 residues. DNA of the CDR3: TGTGCCAGCAGCCAAGCGCCTGCGGGAGGGCCCGCAGATACGCAGTATTTT. It translates to CASSQAPAGGPADTQYF.

V usage is TRBV28 and J usage is TRBJ2-4; D is perhaps TRBD1 or TRBD2 (6 bases each). Germline loops: CDR1 MDHEN, CDR2 SYDVKM. The length of the CDR3 is 16 residues. Trimming left V 6 bases short and J 8 bases short, with 23 bases between. CDR3 amino acids: CASSTPREQGRDIQYF. DNA for the CDR3: TGTGCCAGCAGCACCCCACGGGAGCAGGGGAGAGACATTCAGTACTTC.

The V call is TRBV2, the J call TRBJ2-5, with D hard to call. V was pared by 0 bases and J by 4 bases, with 3 bases between. CDR3 length: 12 amino acids. Germline values: CDR1 SNHLY, CDR2 FYNNEI. The CDR3 DNA sequence: TGTGCCAGCAGTGAAGCGATAGAGACCCAGTACTTC. Amino acids: CASSEAIETQYF.

This clonotype was detected only a few times. V and J are TRBV20-1 and TRBJ2-1; weak D call: TRBD2 (5 bases). CDR1 and CDR2 from the germline V gene are DFQATT and SNEGSKA (reference sequence). The V and J ends lost 6 bases and 8 bases respectively, with 11 bases between them. The CDR3 loop spans 11 amino acids. The DNA of the CDR3 is TGCAGTGCAACTAGTGTCGATGAGCAGTTCTTC. Translated: CSATSVDEQFF.

This clonotype occurred many times. V and J are TRBV20-1 and TRBJ2-6; 8 bases line up with TRBD2. The CDR3 is 17 amino acids. V shed 5 bases and J 1 base; nucleotides not matched to a gene: 10. The V gene's germline CDR1 is DFQATT and CDR2 SNEGSKA (reference sequence). The CDR3 DNA reads TGCAGTGCTGCTCGGCTAGCGGGCCTATCTGGGGCCAACGTCCTGACTTTC. Translation: CSAARLAGLSGANVLTF.

The genes are TRBV28 and TRBJ2-2; D is undetermined. This CDR3 has 14 residues. Germline values: CDR1 MDHEN, CDR2 SYDVKM. Trimming took off 2 bases at V and 8 bases at J, with 12 bases between the two ends. The CDR3: CASSLIVGKGELFF. The CDR3 bases are TGTGCCAGCAGTTTAATAGTGGGGAAGGGGGAGCTGTTTTTT. Drawing the rest from reference TRBV28 and TRBJ2-2, the complete variable domain is DVKVTQSSRYLVKRTGEKVFLECVQDMDHENMFWYRQDPGLGLRLIYFSYDVKMKEKGDIPEGYSVSREKKERFSLILESASTNQTSMYLCASSLIVGKGELFFGEGSRLTVL.

This clonotype came up many times. The chain uses TRBV2 and TRBJ1-5, with 7 bases that match TRBD1. Losses at the gene ends were 6 bases for V and 7 bases for J; bases not matched to a gene: 9. The CDR3 loop spans 14 amino acids. The germline CDR1 and CDR2 sequences are SNHLY and FYNNEI. The CDR3 here is CASSTGTAGQPQHF. In DNA form, the CDR3 reads TGTGCCAGCAGCACAGGGACAGCAGGACAGCCCCAGCATTTT.

This clonotype has ten or more counts. The chain joins TRBV10-3 to TRBJ2-3; possibly TRBD2 for D (6 bases). Germline CDR1 reads ENHRY; CDR2 reads SYGVKD. This CDR3 is 15 amino acids long. Between the trimmed V and J ends, which lost 6 bases and 1 base, there was a span of 14 bases. In DNA, the CDR3 is TGTGCCATCAGGGGGCGGCGGGAAGGCACAGATACGCAGTATTTT. It specifies CAIRGRREGTDTQYF.

The V gene is TRBV7-9, the J gene TRBJ2-3; D call uncertain. The CDR3 contains 16 residues. Trimming pared 8 bases from V and 5 bases from J, leaving 23 bases between. The germline CDR1 and CDR2 sequences are SEHNR and FQNEAQ (reference sequence). The CDR3 DNA follows: TGTGCCAGCCCCTTCGATCTGGCCGCTCCCCAAGATACGCAGTATTTT. Residues: CASPFDLAAPQDTQYF.

This clonotype was seen more than once but under ten times. The chain is built from TRBV27 and TRBJ2-1; D gene uncertain. The length of the CDR3 is 14 residues. Trimming cost V 4 bases and J 8 bases, with 15 bases left between them. Germline CDR1 reads MNHEY; CDR2 reads SMNVEV (reference sequence). CDR3 nucleotides: TGTGCCAGCAGTTCATATTTCGTAGTAGATGAGCAGTTCTTC. It translates to CASSSYFVVDEQFF.

This clonotype turned up a few times. The chain combines TRBV2 with TRBJ1-1; possibly TRBD1 for D (6 bases). Trimming removed 8 bases at V and 3 bases at J, with 13 bases between. From germline, CDR1 is SNHLY and CDR2 FYNNEI. The CDR3 sequence is 13 residues long. CDR3 in DNA: TGTGCCAGCTACAGGGAAATAGACACTGAAGCTTTCTTT. Encoded protein: CASYREIDTEAFF.

V and J are TRBV7-2 and TRBJ2-1, with a possible D match to TRBD1 (6 bases). Germline CDR1 SGHTA, CDR2 FQGNSA. Trimming took 1 base from V and 10 from J, leaving 17 bases between them. This CDR3 is 15 amino acids long. The DNA of the CDR3 is TGTGCCAGCAGCTTAGTTCAGGGGCCCTTCCTGGAGCAGTTCTTC. This codes for CASSLVQGPFLEQFF.